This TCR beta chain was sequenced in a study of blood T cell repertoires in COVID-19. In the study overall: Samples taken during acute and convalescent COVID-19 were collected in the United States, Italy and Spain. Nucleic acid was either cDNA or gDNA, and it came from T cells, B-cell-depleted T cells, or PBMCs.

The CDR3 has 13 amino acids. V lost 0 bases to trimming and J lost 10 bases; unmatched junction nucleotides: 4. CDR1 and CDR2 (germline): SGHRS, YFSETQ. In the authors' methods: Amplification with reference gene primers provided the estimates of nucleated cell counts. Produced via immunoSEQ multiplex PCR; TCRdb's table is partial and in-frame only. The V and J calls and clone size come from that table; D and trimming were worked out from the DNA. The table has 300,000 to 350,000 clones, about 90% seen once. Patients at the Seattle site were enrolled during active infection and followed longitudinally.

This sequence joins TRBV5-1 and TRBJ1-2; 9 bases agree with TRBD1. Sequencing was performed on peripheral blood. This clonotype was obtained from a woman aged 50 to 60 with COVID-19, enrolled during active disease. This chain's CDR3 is CASSLDRDRAYTF. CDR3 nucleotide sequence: TGCGCCAGCAGCTTGGATAGGGACAGGGCCTACACCTTC.